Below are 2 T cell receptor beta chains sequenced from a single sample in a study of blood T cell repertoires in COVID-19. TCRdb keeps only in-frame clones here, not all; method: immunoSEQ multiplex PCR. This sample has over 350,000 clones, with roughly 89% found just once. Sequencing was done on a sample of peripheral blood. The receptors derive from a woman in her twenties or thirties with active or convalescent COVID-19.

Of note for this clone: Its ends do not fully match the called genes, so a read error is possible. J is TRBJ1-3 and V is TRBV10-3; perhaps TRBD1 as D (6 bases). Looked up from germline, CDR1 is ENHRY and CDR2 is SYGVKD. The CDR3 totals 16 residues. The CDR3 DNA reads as TGTGCCATCAGTAAGTCCAGGGACATCTCTGGAAACACCATATATTTT. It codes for CAISKSRDISGNTIYF.

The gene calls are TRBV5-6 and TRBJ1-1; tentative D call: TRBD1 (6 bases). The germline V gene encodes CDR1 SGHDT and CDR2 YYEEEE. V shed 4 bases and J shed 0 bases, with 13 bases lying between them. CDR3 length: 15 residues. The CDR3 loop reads CASSPLDSMNTEAFF. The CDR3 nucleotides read TGTGCCAGCAGCCCGCTGGACAGCATGAACACTGAAGCTTTCTTT. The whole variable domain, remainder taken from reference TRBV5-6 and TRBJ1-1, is DAGVTQSPTHLIKTRGQQVTLRCSPKSGHDTVSWYQQALGQGPQFIFQYYEEEERQRGNFPDRFSGHQFPNYSSELNVNALLLGDSALYLCASSPLDSMNTEAFFGQGTRLTVV.